Below are 32 T cell receptor beta chains sequenced from a single sample in a study of shared clonotypes between healthy human individuals. CD8 cells classed as naive were CD45RO-negative and positively selected for CCR7, excluding terminally differentiated effector memory CD45RA+ cells. Only in-frame clones appear in the TCRdb table, and some are missing; sequencing was by immunoSEQ multiplex PCR. The sample has 1.5 million to 2.5 million clones; approximately 95% are singletons. Sequenced: naive CD8+ T cells sorted from blood. The receptors were gathered from a young man in good health.

V gene TRBV4-3 combines with J gene TRBJ2-2, with 9 bases lining up with TRBD2. With 0 bases clipped from V and 5 bases from J, the junction kept 13 bases outside the gene matches. This CDR3 is 19 amino acids long. From germline, CDR1 is LGHNA and CDR2 YSLEER. The CDR3 reads CASSQDVVAGAPGTGELFF. Written as DNA, the CDR3 is TGCGCCAGCAGCCAAGATGTGGTAGCGGGAGCCCCCGGGACCGGGGAGCTGTTTTTT.

The chain has TRBV11-2 and TRBJ2-1; 7 nucleotides line up with TRBD2. The CDR3 has 15 residues. The junction had 11 bases not matched to a gene; V was cut back by 4 bases and J by 8 bases. CDR1 and CDR2 from the germline V gene are SGHAT and FQNNGV. CDR3 DNA: TGTGCCAGCAGCTCTCCCTTTGGGCGGGAGTATGAGCAGTTCTTC. It specifies CASSSPFGREYEQFF.

This clone was observed a handful of times. V is TRBV5-1 and J is TRBJ1-2; 10 bases align to TRBD1. The CDR3 has 15 residues. Germline trimming cut 0 bases from V and 8 bases from J; bases unmatched to any gene: 7. Germline CDR1 SGHRS, CDR2 YFSETQ. This chain's CDR3 is CASSLVGTGVNGYTF. For the CDR3, the DNA is TGCGCCAGCAGCTTGGTAGGGACAGGGGTAAACGGCTACACCTTC.

As regards this clone: This CDR3 is also generated by other DNA sequences in the sample. This chain connects TRBV10-3 to TRBJ2-7, with D possibly matching TRBD1 (5 bases). The CDR3 extends over 14 amino acids. Germline V gene sequence: CDR1 ENHRY, CDR2 SYGVKD. Trimming left V 1 base short and J 4 bases short, with 11 bases between. This CDR3 reads CAISEYPGIYEQYF. The CDR3 DNA reads as TGTGCCATCAGTGAGTACCCAGGGATATACGAGCAGTACTTC.

The chain is built from TRBV4-2 and TRBJ2-1, with D unresolved. CDR3 length equals 15 residues. The V gene's germline CDR1 is LGHNA and CDR2 YNFKEQ. V lost 1 base, J lost 5 bases, and 12 bases lay in between. CDR3 in amino acids: CASSQVLSLDNEQFF. The CDR3 DNA is TGTGCCAGCAGCCAAGTTCTTAGCTTGGACAATGAGCAGTTCTTC.

This rearrangement joins TRBV19 to TRBJ1-4; D uncertain. CDR1 and CDR2 (germline): LNHDA, SQIVND (reference sequence). The CDR3 extends over 12 amino acids. V lost 3 bases and J 7 bases, leaving 6 bases between the germline ends. The CDR3 is CASSIPFEKLFF. In nucleotides, the CDR3 is TGTGCCAGTAGTATTCCGTTTGAAAAACTGTTTTTT.

This clone was found once. The chain couples TRBV6-1 to TRBJ1-5, with D hard to call. The V and J ends lost 8 bases and 3 bases respectively, with 14 bases between them. The CDR3 has 14 amino acids. Looked up from germline, CDR1 is MNHNS and CDR2 is SASEGT. The CDR3 sequence: CASSGLNSNQPQHF. The CDR3 nucleotides are TGTGCCAGCTCGGGTCTAAACTCCAATCAGCCCCAGCATTTT.

Remarks on this clone: Distinct nucleotide sequences in the sample also encode this CDR3. The V call is TRBV30, the J call TRBJ2-7; TRBD2 is a possible D gene (6 bases). The germline V gene has CDR1 GTSNPN and CDR2 SVGIG (reference sequence). The germline V and J ends were trimmed by 4 bases and 3 bases, with 10 bases remaining between them. The CDR3 is 12 amino acids. This chain's CDR3 is CAWTLGGYEQYF. CDR3 DNA: TGTGCCTGGACGCTGGGGGGCTACGAGCAGTACTTC.

The genes are TRBV30 and TRBJ2-7; D is tentatively TRBD1 or TRBD2 (5 bases each). The ends were cut back, 0 bases at V and 3 bases at J, with 33 bases in the middle. The CDR3 consists of 21 residues. Germline V gene data show CDR1 as GTSNPN and CDR2 as SVGIG (reference sequence). CDR3 coding DNA: TGTGCCTGGAGTGTATCTCTAGTTGGCCCGGGGCGGCCCGAAGCAGACTACGAGCAGTACTTC. The encoded protein is CAWSVSLVGPGRPEADYEQYF. The full variable domain, rest sourced from reference TRBV30 and TRBJ2-7, is SQTIHQWPATLVQPVGSPLSLECTVEGTSNPNLYWYRQAAGRGLQLLFYSVGIGQISSEVPQNLSASRPQDRQFILSSKKLLLSDSGFYLCAWSVSLVGPGRPEADYEQYFGPGTRLTVT.

J is TRBJ2-3 and V is TRBV28; the D is unclear. The CDR3 sequence is 14 residues long. V was trimmed by 4 bases and J by 4 bases, leaving 12 bases between them. Germline-derived CDR1 and CDR2 are MDHEN and SYDVKM. This CDR3 is CASSSATVSDTQYF. The CDR3 DNA sequence: TGTGCCAGCAGTTCGGCTACTGTTTCAGATACGCAGTATTTT.

V usage is TRBV19 and J usage is TRBJ2-3; D possibly uses TRBD1 or TRBD2 (6 bases each). This CDR3 is 16 amino acids long. Germline CDR1 LNHDA, CDR2 SQIVND (reference sequence). V was cut by 7 bases and J by 2 bases, with 19 bases left in between. DNA of the CDR3: TGTGCCAGTACTCCTAAGGGGGGCCGCTCCACAGATACGCAGTATTTT. It encodes CASTPKGGRSTDTQYF. Based on the CDR3 plus reference TRBV19 and TRBJ2-3, the full variable domain is DGGITQSPKYLFRKEGQNVTLSCEQNLNHDAMYWYRQDPGQGLRLIYYSQIVNDFQKGDIAEGYSVSREKKESFPLTVTSAQKNPTAFYLCASTPKGGRSTDTQYFGPGTRLTVL.

V gene TRBV9 combines with J gene TRBJ2-3; D unclear. The germline V gene encodes CDR1 SGDLS and CDR2 YYNGEE. V lost 4 bases and J 1 base, leaving 7 bases between the germline ends. The CDR3 contains 13 residues. CDR3 residues: CASSNQGTDTQYF. The DNA of the CDR3 is TGTGCCAGCAGCAACCAAGGCACAGATACGCAGTATTTT.

The rearrangement uses TRBV30 and TRBJ2-1; perhaps TRBD1 as D (5 bases). Germline CDR1 and CDR2: GTSNPN and SVGIG (reference sequence). CDR3 length: 13 residues. Trimming removed 0 bases at V and 5 bases at J, with 8 bases between. The CDR3 spells CAWSVMGHNEQFF. CDR3 DNA: TGTGCCTGGAGTGTAATGGGGCACAATGAGCAGTTCTTC.

This chain uses TRBV2 with TRBJ2-7; D might be TRBD2 (6 bases). The CDR3 runs to 17 residues. Trimming removed 0 bases from V and 5 bases from J, with 20 bases in between. Germline values: CDR1 SNHLY, CDR2 FYNNEI. CDR3 DNA sequence: TGTGCCAGCAGTGAAGCGCTTTCGGGGGAGGAACGGAACGAGCAGTACTTC. Amino acid sequence: CASSEALSGEERNEQYF. Full variable domain (outside the CDR3, taken from reference TRBV2 and TRBJ2-7): EPEVTQTPSHQVTQMGQEVILRCVPISNHLYFYWYRQILGQKVEFLVSFYNNEISEKSEIFDDQFSVERPDGSNFTLKIRSTKLEDSAMYFCASSEALSGEERNEQYFGPGTRLTVT.

The CDR3 region has the DNA TGCGCCAAGTCCCCGGCGGGGGTCTACAATGAGCAGTTCTTC. Its translation: CAKSPAGVYNEQFF. The chain has TRBV10-2 and TRBJ2-1; TRBD2 agrees at 7 bases. The CDR3 is 14 amino acids. V lost 10 bases, J lost 3 bases, and 9 bases stayed unmatched. Germline lookup yields CDR1 WSHSY and CDR2 SAAADI.

This chain uses TRBV6-4 with TRBJ1-4; D not resolved. The CDR3 is 16 amino acids. CDR1 MRHNA and CDR2 SNTAGT come from the germline V gene. V was clipped by 0 bases and J by 3 bases, with 11 bases between them. CDR3 sequence: CASSDSPRLSNEKLFF. DNA for the CDR3: TGTGCCAGCAGTGACTCCCCCCGTCTTTCTAATGAAAAACTGTTTTTT.

The genes are TRBV6-6 and TRBJ2-2; D possibly matches TRBD1 or TRBD2 (6 bases each). The germline gives CDR1 MNHNY, CDR2 SVGAGI (reference sequence). Trimming removed 11 bases from V and 4 bases from J, with 20 bases in between. The CDR3 has 15 amino acids. The CDR3 region has the DNA TGTGCCGGAGTGGGCGGGATAGGGGGCACCGGGGAGCTGTTTTTT. Its protein product is CAGVGGIGGTGELFF.

The rearrangement links TRBV27 to TRBJ2-7, with D possibly TRBD2 on 5 matching bases. Germline V gene sequence: CDR1 MNHEY, CDR2 SMNVEV (reference sequence). Trimming left V 1 base short and J 7 bases short, with 11 bases between. The CDR3 spans 13 residues. The CDR3 loop reads CASSLYSSGEQYF. The DNA of the CDR3 is TGTGCCAGCAGTTTATACTCTTCGGGAGAGCAGTACTTC.

This chain uses TRBV27 with TRBJ2-7; a weak D match, TRBD2 (5 bases). This CDR3 is built from 15 residues. Trimming pared 1 base from V and 7 bases from J, leaving 17 bases between. Germline V gene data show CDR1 as MNHEY and CDR2 as SMNVEV (reference sequence). The CDR3 DNA reads as TGTGCCAGCAGTTTATACTCGGGATCCCTCCTGGAGCAGTACTTC. Amino acids: CASSLYSGSLLEQYF.

The chain joins TRBV28 to TRBJ2-7, with D possibly matching TRBD1 (6 bases). CDR1 is MDHEN and CDR2 is SYDVKM in the germline V gene. V shed 4 bases and J shed 0 bases, with 13 bases lying between them. This CDR3 comprises 15 residues. CDR3 nucleotides: TGTGCCAGCAGTTCCCGGACAGAAAGCTCCTACGAGCAGTACTTC. As protein: CASSSRTESSYEQYF. The full variable domain, its missing parts supplied by reference TRBV28 and TRBJ2-7, is DVKVTQSSRYLVKRTGEKVFLECVQDMDHENMFWYRQDPGLGLRLIYFSYDVKMKEKGDIPEGYSVSREKKERFSLILESASTNQTSMYLCASSSRTESSYEQYFGPGTRLTVT.

This sequence joins TRBV10-2 and TRBJ1-1; D not resolved. This CDR3 is built from 13 residues. Looked up from germline, CDR1 is WSHSY and CDR2 is SAAADI. The V and J ends lost 3 bases and 1 base respectively, with 6 bases between them. The DNA for the CDR3 is TGCGCCAGCAGTGAAGTATCGAACACTGAAGCTTTCTTT. Amino acid sequence: CASSEVSNTEAFF.

The count of this clone is one. The chain joins TRBV27 to TRBJ1-4; 7 bases line up with TRBD1. After removal of 4 bases from V and 5 bases from J, the junction contained 4 bases not matched to a gene. This CDR3 is 14 amino acids long. Germline loops: CDR1 MNHEY, CDR2 SMNVEV (reference sequence). The CDR3 loop is CASSSRDSNEKLFF. The DNA for the CDR3 is TGTGCCAGCAGTTCCCGGGACAGCAATGAAAAACTGTTTTTT. The full variable domain, rest sourced from reference TRBV27 and TRBJ1-4, is EAQVTQNPRYLITVTGKKLTVTCSQNMNHEYMSWYRQDPGLGLRQIYYSMNVEVTDKGDVPEGYKVSRKEKRNFPLILESPSPNQTSLYFCASSSRDSNEKLFFGSGTQLSVL.

V gene TRBV19 combines with J gene TRBJ1-1; weak D call: TRBD1 (5 bases). This CDR3 region has 13 residues. Trimming left V 5 bases short and J 5 bases short, with 12 bases between. CDR1 LNHDA and CDR2 SQIVND come from the germline V gene (reference sequence). CDR3 sequence (DNA): TGTGCCAGTAGTCAGGGTAAGGAGACTGAAGCTTTCTTT. This gives the protein CASSQGKETEAFF.

The chain joins TRBV30 to TRBJ2-1; D gene uncertain. V was pared by 0 bases and J by 9 bases, with 18 bases between. CDR3 length: 15 amino acids. CDR1 and CDR2 from the germline V gene are GTSNPN and SVGIG (reference sequence). CDR3 in amino acids: CAWSVEDDLWGEQFF. The CDR3 bases are TGTGCCTGGAGTGTAGAGGACGACTTATGGGGTGAGCAGTTCTTC.

The rearrangement links TRBV27 to TRBJ2-2; D unresolved. This CDR3 has 12 amino acids. The V end was cut by 3 bases, the J end by 7 bases, with 6 bases between. The germline V gene has CDR1 MNHEY and CDR2 SMNVEV (reference sequence). CDR3 DNA sequence: TGTGCCAGCAGTTTTATGGACGGGGAGCTGTTTTTT. This sequence encodes CASSFMDGELFF.

The rearrangement joins TRBV6-1 to TRBJ2-1; weak D call: TRBD2 (6 bases). Germline V gene sequence: CDR1 MNHNS, CDR2 SASEGT. The V and J ends lost 4 bases and 2 bases respectively, with 15 bases between them. The CDR3 loop spans 16 amino acids. The CDR3 loop is CASSGMGLQTYNEQFF. The DNA of the CDR3 is TGTGCCAGCAGTGGAATGGGACTCCAGACCTACAATGAGCAGTTCTTC.

This rearrangement joins TRBV11-3 to TRBJ2-1, with 7 positions matching TRBD2. Germline V gives CDR1 SGHNT, CDR2 YENEEA. The CDR3 totals 18 residues. The ends lost 5 bases at V and 7 bases at J; junction bases unmatched: 20. This chain's CDR3 is CASSRLHWGRAWLNEQFF. The CDR3 nucleotides are TGTGCCAGCAGCCGACTTCACTGGGGGAGGGCTTGGTTGAATGAGCAGTTCTTC. The variable domain in full, with the rest retrieved from reference TRBV11-3 and TRBJ2-1, is EAGVVQSPRYKIIEKKQPVAFWCNPISGHNTLYWYLQNLGQGPELLIRYENEEAVDDSQLPKDRFSAERLKGVDSTLKIQPAELGDSAVYLCASSRLHWGRAWLNEQFFGPGTRLTVL.

The sample holds one count of this clone. The chain employs TRBV27 and TRBJ1-1, with no clear D. Trimming cost V 5 bases and J 0 bases, with 13 bases left between them. This CDR3 spans 15 amino acids. CDR1 is MNHEY and CDR2 is SMNVEV in the germline V gene (reference sequence). The CDR3 loop is CASSPPSSLNTEAFF. In nucleotides, the CDR3 is TGTGCCAGCAGTCCCCCTAGCAGTCTGAACACTGAAGCTTTCTTT.

This clone was seen just once. The chain recombines TRBV7-8 with TRBJ1-1; D is perhaps TRBD1 (5 bases). The CDR3 is 12 residues long. Germline CDR1 is SGHVS and CDR2 is FQNEAQ. The germline V and J ends were trimmed by 1 base and 8 bases, with 8 bases remaining between them. The CDR3 coding sequence is TGTGCCAGCAGCTTAGGATCAGGGGAAGCTTTCTTT. Its translation: CASSLGSGEAFF.

The V call is TRBV5-6, the J call TRBJ2-5; D ambiguous. V was trimmed by 4 bases and J by 3 bases, leaving 19 bases between them. The CDR3 runs to 16 residues. Germline V gene data show CDR1 as SGHDT and CDR2 as YYEEEE. CDR3 nucleotide sequence: TGTGCCAGCAGCGGGTTGCGAGGCTCCCCGGAAGAGACCCAGTACTTC. The encoded protein is CASSGLRGSPEETQYF.

J is TRBJ1-4 and V is TRBV27, with D uncertain. Germline CDR1 and CDR2: MNHEY and SMNVEV (reference sequence). Trimming shortened V by 6 bases and J by 4 bases, and 18 bases separated the two germline ends. The CDR3 has 16 amino acids. The CDR3 spells CASRKRADPVNEKLFF. In DNA, the CDR3 is TGTGCCAGCAGAAAACGGGCCGACCCCGTTAATGAAAAACTGTTTTTT. Full variable domain (missing parts from reference TRBV27 and TRBJ1-4): EAQVTQNPRYLITVTGKKLTVTCSQNMNHEYMSWYRQDPGLGLRQIYYSMNVEVTDKGDVPEGYKVSRKEKRNFPLILESPSPNQTSLYFCASRKRADPVNEKLFFGSGTQLSVL.

This clone has only one observation. The chain carries TRBV30 and TRBJ1-2; the D gene is possibly TRBD1 (6 bases). Germline values: CDR1 GTSNPN, CDR2 SVGIG (reference sequence). The length of the CDR3 is 11 residues. Between the trimmed V and J ends, which lost 4 bases and 10 bases, there was a span of 13 bases. The CDR3 nucleotides read TGTGCCTGGAACCAGGGGCCAGTCTACACCTTC. It specifies CAWNQGPVYTF.